The 18 T cell receptor beta chains below come from one sample, sequenced in a study of CD8 T cells in Susac syndrome. With random hexamers, reverse transcription was performed on roughly 0.5 to 1 ug of RNA. MiXCR was run by TCRdb on the immunoSEQ multiplex PCR reads, yielding one entry per CDR3 protein. The table shows about 140,000 distinct CDR3 sequences, with 85% to 95% occurring only once. The sequenced material came from CD4+ T cells from PBMCs. The receptors were sampled from a human donor with Susac syndrome.

This rearrangement joins TRBV30 to TRBJ1-2; D not certain. The CDR3 loop spans 13 amino acids. Looked up from germline, CDR1 is GTSNPN and CDR2 is SVGIG (reference sequence). CDR3 DNA: TGTGGCTTAGTTGGGGTAGAAGGAAGTGGCTACACCTTC. This sequence encodes CGLVGVEGSGYTF.

The V and J genes are TRBV20-1 and TRBJ2-7; 11 bases fit TRBD2. The length of the CDR3 is 14 residues. Per the germline V gene, CDR1 is DFQATT and CDR2 is SNEGSKA (reference sequence). V shed 4 bases and J 2 bases; nucleotides not matched to a gene: 4. CDR3 sequence reads: CSATLAGVAYEQYF. The DNA for the CDR3 is TGCAGTGCTACACTAGCGGGAGTAGCCTACGAGCAGTACTTC.

The J gene is TRBJ2-7, the V gene TRBV4-3, with 7 bases lining up with TRBD1. In germline, CDR1 is LGHNA, CDR2 YSLEER. The CDR3 sequence is 15 residues long. Trimming removed 5 bases from V and 0 bases from J; junction bases left unmatched: 7. The DNA of the CDR3 is TGCGCCAGCAGCAGGGACAGAAACCCCTCCTACGAGCAGTACTTC. This sequence encodes CASSRDRNPSYEQYF.

This chain links TRBV15 with TRBJ2-7; 8 bases are shared with TRBD1. CDR3 length equals 13 residues. V gave up 8 bases and J gave up 6 bases; unmatched junction bases: 9. Germline V CDR1 and CDR2: LNHNV, YYDKDF (reference sequence). The CDR3 DNA is TGTGCCACCCGAGGACAGGGCAGTGGCGAGCAGTACTTC. Translated: CATRGQGSGEQYF. Using reference TRBV15 and TRBJ2-7 for the parts outside the CDR3, the full variable domain is DAMVIQNPRYQVTQFGKPVTLSCSQTLNHNVMYWYQQKSSQAPKLLFHYYDKDFNNEADTPDNFQSRRPNTSFCFLDIRSPGLGDTAMYLCATRGQGSGEQYFGPGTRLTVT.

This rearrangement joins TRBV5-1 to TRBJ1-6; TRBD1 is a possible D gene (5 bases). CDR3 length: 14 residues. Germline CDR1 reads SGHRS; CDR2 reads YFSETQ. With 3 bases removed from V and 6 bases from J, the gap between germline ends came to 10 bases. The CDR3 loop is CASSSTESNSPLHF. The CDR3, as DNA: TGCGCCAGCAGCTCGACAGAATCTAATTCACCCCTCCACTTT.

This chain connects TRBV5-6 to TRBJ2-5; D is undetermined. This CDR3 is 13 amino acids long. The V gene lost 1 base and the J gene lost 2 bases, with 6 bases spanning the gap. Germline V lookup: CDR1 SGHDT, CDR2 YYEEEE. The CDR3: CASSLKAQETQYF. DNA for the CDR3: TGTGCCAGCAGCTTGAAAGCTCAAGAGACCCAGTACTTC.

The rearrangement uses TRBV20-1 and TRBJ2-7, with D tentatively TRBD2 (5 bases). Germline lookup yields CDR1 DFQATT and CDR2 SNEGSKA (reference sequence). The V end lost 4 bases, the J end lost 6 bases, and 13 bases lay between the germline ends. The CDR3 has 12 amino acids. CDR3 nucleotide sequence: TGCAGTGCTAAAATCTTACGGGGCGAGCAGTACTTC. This gives the protein CSAKILRGEQYF.

The rearrangement joins TRBV20-1 to TRBJ1-5; TRBD1 matches 7 bases. The CDR3 totals 14 residues. Germline-derived CDR1 and CDR2 are DFQATT and SNEGSKA (reference sequence). The junction had 6 bases not matched to a gene; V was cut back by 4 bases and J by 3 bases. The CDR3 DNA reads TGCAGTGCTATTGACGGACAGGTCAATCAGCCCCAGCATTTT. Translated, it gives CSAIDGQVNQPQHF.

The chain joins TRBV30 to TRBJ1-3; D not certain. The CDR3 consists of 14 residues. V was cut by 4 bases and J by 0 bases, with 10 bases left in between. Germline values: CDR1 GTSNPN, CDR2 SVGIG (reference sequence). The CDR3 nucleotides read TGTGCCTGGAACCGCCAGAGCTCTGGAAACACCATATATTTT. Its protein product is CAWNRQSSGNTIYF.

The chain has TRBV20-1 and TRBJ2-3; perhaps TRBD1 as D (6 bases). Trimming took 8 bases from V and 0 from J, leaving 18 bases between them. Germline assignment: CDR1 DFQATT and CDR2 SNEGSKA (reference sequence). The CDR3 totals 15 residues. CDR3 protein: CSKALGDTSTDTQYF. DNA for the CDR3: TGCAGTAAAGCACTCGGGGACACCAGCACAGATACGCAGTATTTT.

The DNA of the CDR3 is TGTGCCAGCAGCTCCCAGCCAAACACTGAAGCTTTCTTT. It codes for CASSSQPNTEAFF. The V call is TRBV11-1, the J call TRBJ1-1; no firm D call. Trimming took off 4 bases at V and 2 bases at J, with 8 bases between the two ends. This CDR3 contains 13 residues. CDR1 SGHAT and CDR2 FQDESV come from the germline V gene (reference sequence).

The V call is TRBV19, the J call TRBJ2-7, with TRBD1 identical over 9 bases. Germline V gene data show CDR1 as LNHDA and CDR2 as SQIVND (reference sequence). The CDR3 extends over 14 amino acids. J lost 5 bases, V lost 5 bases, and 7 bases had no gene match. The CDR3 region has the DNA TGTGCCAGTAGTGCACAGGGGGCGATCAACGAGCAGTACTTC. As protein: CASSAQGAINEQYF.

This chain uses TRBV29-1 with TRBJ2-2; 11 bases line up with TRBD1. V gave up 7 bases and J gave up 6 bases; unmatched junction bases: 4. In germline, CDR1 is SQVTM, CDR2 ANQGSEA. This CDR3 has 13 amino acids. The CDR3 DNA reads TGCAGCGGCGGGACAGGGGGTTCCGGGGAGCTGTTTTTT. This sequence encodes CSGGTGGSGELFF.

The J gene is TRBJ2-7, the V gene TRBV18, with 7 bases identical to TRBD1. V lost 4 bases to trimming and J lost 2 bases; unmatched junction nucleotides: 11. CDR3 length: 16 residues. In germline, CDR1 is KGHSH, CDR2 LQKENI. Here the CDR3 reads CASSRPNRGLAYEQYF. CDR3 nucleotides: TGTGCCAGCTCACGGCCTAACAGGGGATTGGCCTACGAGCAGTACTTC.

This chain connects TRBV9 to TRBJ1-2; D unresolved. V was clipped by 2 bases and J by 8 bases, with 16 bases between them. CDR1 and CDR2 (germline): SGDLS, YYNGEE. This CDR3 contains 14 residues. CDR3: CASSVESGFSGYTF. DNA for the CDR3: TGTGCCAGCAGCGTCGAATCGGGGTTTAGCGGCTACACCTTC.

This clonotype was seen just once. V usage is TRBV20-1 and J usage is TRBJ2-5, with D unresolved. The V end was cut by 6 bases, the J end by 5 bases, with 16 bases between. The CDR3 runs 13 residues. Germline CDR1 is DFQATT and CDR2 is SNEGSKA (reference sequence). DNA of the CDR3: TGCAGTGCCTACCGCACTGGGCGCGAGACCCAGTACTTC. Translating gives CSAYRTGRETQYF.

The chain employs TRBV29-1 and TRBJ2-3; 7 nucleotides line up with TRBD1. The CDR3 has 12 amino acids. Trimming at V came to 5 bases and at J to 4 bases, leaving 3 bases not matched to a gene. In germline, CDR1 is SQVTM, CDR2 ANQGSEA. This CDR3 reads CSVRQGPDTQYF. In nucleotides, the CDR3 is TGCAGCGTTCGACAGGGTCCAGATACGCAGTATTTT.

The chain uses TRBV20-1 and TRBJ1-1; 12 bases align to TRBD1. In germline, CDR1 is DFQATT, CDR2 SNEGSKA (reference sequence). This CDR3 is 16 amino acids long. The V segment lost 2 bases and the J segment 8 bases; nucleotides outside the gene matches: 12. The chain's CDR3 is CSARKGQGASYREAFF. Here the CDR3 DNA reads TGCAGTGCTAGAAAGGGACAGGGGGCCTCGTATCGGGAAGCTTTCTTT.